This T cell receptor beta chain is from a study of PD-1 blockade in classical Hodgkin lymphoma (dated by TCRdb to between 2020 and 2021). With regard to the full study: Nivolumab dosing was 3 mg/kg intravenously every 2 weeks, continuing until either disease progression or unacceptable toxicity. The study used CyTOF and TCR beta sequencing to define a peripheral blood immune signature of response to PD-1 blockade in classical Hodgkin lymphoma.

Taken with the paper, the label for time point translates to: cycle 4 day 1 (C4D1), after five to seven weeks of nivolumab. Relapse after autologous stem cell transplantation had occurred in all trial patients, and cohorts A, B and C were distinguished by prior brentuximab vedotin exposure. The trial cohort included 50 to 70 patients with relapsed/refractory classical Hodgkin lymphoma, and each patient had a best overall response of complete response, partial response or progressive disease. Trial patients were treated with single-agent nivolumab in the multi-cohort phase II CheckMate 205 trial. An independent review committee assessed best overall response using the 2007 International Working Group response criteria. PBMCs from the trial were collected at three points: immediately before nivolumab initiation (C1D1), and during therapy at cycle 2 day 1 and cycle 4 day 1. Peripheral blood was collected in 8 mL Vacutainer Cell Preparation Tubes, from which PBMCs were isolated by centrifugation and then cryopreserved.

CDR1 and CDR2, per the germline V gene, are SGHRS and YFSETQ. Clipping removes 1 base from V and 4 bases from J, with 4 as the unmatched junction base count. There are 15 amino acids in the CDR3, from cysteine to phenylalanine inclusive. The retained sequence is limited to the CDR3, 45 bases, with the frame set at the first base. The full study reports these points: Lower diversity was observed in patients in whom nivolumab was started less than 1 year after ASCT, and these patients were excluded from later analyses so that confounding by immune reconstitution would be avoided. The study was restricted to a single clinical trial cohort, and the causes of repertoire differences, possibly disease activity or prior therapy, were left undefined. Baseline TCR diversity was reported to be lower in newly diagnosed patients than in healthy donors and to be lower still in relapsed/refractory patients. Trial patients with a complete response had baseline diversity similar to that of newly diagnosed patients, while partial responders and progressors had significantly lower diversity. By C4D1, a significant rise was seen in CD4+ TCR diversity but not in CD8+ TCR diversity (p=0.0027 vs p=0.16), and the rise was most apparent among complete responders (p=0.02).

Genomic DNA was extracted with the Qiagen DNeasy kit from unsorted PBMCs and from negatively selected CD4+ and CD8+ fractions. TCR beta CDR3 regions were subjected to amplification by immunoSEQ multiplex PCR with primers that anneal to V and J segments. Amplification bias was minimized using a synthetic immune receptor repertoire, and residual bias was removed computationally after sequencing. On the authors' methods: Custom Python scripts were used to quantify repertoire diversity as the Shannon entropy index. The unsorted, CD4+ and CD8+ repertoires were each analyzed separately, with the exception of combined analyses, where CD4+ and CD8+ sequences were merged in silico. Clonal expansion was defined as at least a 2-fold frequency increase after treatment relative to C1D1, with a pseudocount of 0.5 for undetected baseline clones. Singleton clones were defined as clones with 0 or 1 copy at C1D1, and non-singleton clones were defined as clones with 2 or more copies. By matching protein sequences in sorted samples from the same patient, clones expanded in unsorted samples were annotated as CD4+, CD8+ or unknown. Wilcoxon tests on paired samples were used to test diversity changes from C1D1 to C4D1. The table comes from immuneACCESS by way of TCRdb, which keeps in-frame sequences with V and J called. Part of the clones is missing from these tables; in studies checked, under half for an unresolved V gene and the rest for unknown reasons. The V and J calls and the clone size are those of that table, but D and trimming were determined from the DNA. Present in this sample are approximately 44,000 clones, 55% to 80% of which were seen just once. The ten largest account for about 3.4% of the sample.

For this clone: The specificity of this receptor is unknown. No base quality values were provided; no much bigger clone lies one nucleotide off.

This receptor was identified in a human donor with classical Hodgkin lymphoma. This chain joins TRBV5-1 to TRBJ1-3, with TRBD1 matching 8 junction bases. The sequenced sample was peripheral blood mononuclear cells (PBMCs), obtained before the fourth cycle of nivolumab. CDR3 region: CASSLQGAAGNTIYF. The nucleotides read TGCGCCAGCAGCTTGCAGGGGGCGGCCGGAAACACCATATATTTT.